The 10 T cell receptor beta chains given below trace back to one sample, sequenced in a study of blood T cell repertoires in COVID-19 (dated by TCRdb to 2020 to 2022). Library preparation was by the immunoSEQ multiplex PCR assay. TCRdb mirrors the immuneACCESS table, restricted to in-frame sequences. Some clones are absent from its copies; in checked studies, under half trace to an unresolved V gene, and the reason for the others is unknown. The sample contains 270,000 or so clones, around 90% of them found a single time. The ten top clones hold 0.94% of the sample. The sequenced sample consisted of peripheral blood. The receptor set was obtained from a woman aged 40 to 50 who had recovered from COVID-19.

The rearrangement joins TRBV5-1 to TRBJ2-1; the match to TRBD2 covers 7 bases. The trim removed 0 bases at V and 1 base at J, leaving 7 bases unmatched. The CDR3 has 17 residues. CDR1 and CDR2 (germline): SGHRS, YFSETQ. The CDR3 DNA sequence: TGCGCCAGCAGCTTGGCCGAGGCGGGAGTATCCTACAATGAGCAGTTCTTC. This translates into CASSLAEAGVSYNEQFF.

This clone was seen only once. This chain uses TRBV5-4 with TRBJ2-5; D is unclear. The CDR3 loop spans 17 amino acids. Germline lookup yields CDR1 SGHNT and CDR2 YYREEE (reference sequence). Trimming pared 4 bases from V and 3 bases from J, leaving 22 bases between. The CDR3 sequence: CASSPYTGFAAKETQYF. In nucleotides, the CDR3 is TGTGCCAGCAGCCCCTACACCGGGTTCGCGGCCAAAGAGACCCAGTACTTC.

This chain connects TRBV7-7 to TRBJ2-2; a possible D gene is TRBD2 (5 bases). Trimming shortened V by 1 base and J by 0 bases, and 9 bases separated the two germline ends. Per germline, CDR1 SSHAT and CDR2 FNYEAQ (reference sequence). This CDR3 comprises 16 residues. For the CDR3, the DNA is TGTGCCAGCAGCTTAGTCGGCGGGTCGAACACCGGGGAGCTGTTTTTT. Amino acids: CASSLVGGSNTGELFF. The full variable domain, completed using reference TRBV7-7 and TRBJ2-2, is GAGVSQSPRYKVTKRGQDVTLRCDPISSHATLYWYQQALGQGPEFLTYFNYEAQPDKSGLPSDRFSAERPEGSISTLTIQRTEQRDSAMYRCASSLVGGSNTGELFFGEGSRLTVL.

Written as DNA, the CDR3 is TGTGCCAGCAGCTTTTCGAGTTCCCCGGAGACCCAGTACTTC. Its protein is CASSFSSSPETQYF. The chain employs TRBV7-2 and TRBJ2-5; D is undetermined. V dropped 3 bases and J dropped 5 bases, with 13 bases sitting between them. The CDR3 sequence is 14 residues long. Germline values: CDR1 SGHTA, CDR2 FQGNSA.

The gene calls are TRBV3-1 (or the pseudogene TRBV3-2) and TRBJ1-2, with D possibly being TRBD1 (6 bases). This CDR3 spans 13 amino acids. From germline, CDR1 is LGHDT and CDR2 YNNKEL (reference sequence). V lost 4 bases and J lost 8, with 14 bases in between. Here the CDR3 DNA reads TGTGCCAGCAGCCGCACCCAGGGGATCGGCTACACCTTC. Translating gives CASSRTQGIGYTF.

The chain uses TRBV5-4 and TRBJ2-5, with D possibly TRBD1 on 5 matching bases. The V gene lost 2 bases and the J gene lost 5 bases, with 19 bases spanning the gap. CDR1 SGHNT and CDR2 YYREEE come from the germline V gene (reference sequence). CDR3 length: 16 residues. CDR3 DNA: TGTGCCAGCAGCTTAGTTGGGGCAGGGTCTGGGGAGACCCAGTACTTC. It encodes CASSLVGAGSGETQYF.

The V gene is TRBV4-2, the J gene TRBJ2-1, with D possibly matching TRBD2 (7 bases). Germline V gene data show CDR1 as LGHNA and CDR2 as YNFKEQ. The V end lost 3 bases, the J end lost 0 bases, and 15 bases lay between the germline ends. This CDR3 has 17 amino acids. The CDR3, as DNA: TGTGCCAGCAGCCACGGGGACGGGGGGCGCTCCTACAATGAGCAGTTCTTC. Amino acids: CASSHGDGGRSYNEQFF.

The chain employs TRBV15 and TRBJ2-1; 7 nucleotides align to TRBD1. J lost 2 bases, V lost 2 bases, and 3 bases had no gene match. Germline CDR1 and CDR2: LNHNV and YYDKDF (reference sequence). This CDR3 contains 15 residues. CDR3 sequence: CATSRPGQPYNEQFF. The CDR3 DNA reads TGTGCCACCAGCAGACCGGGACAGCCCTACAATGAGCAGTTCTTC.

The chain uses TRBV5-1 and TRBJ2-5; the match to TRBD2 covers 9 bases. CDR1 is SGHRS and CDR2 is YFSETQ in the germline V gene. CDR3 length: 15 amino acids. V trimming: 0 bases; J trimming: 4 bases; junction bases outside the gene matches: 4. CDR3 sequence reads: CASSLGPAGGETQYF. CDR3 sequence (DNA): TGCGCCAGCAGCTTGGGTCCAGCGGGAGGAGAGACCCAGTACTTC.

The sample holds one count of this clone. CDR3 loop: CASSVGVGPNYRNTEAFF. CDR3 in DNA: TGTGCCAGCAGCGTAGGGGTGGGCCCCAATTATCGGAACACTGAAGCTTTCTTT. The chain joins TRBV9 to TRBJ1-1; D unclear. Between the trimmed V and J ends, which lost 0 bases and 1 base, there was a span of 19 bases. The germline V gene encodes CDR1 SGDLS and CDR2 YYNGEE. The CDR3 is 18 amino acids.